This TCR beta chain was sequenced in a study of vaccination and CD4 T cells after COVID-19. Study-level information: Ranging from 14 to 241, the interval between dose two and post-vaccine sampling had a median of approximately 77 days.

Regarding this clonotype: Its target is not known.

The sample's treatment: roughly 11-day PBMC culture with coronavirus spike peptide pools or control peptides (ViraFEST assay). The culture of a few million PBMCs per well included roughly 10 IU/ml IL-2 and 9.5 to 10 ug/ml peptide pools. Study-wide findings and caveats: SARS-CoV-2-reactive clonotypes rose nonsignificantly, with the median going from around 20 to 38. The study found that a median roughly 89% of reactive clones in convalescent patients appeared only post-vaccination.

Sequenced with the Oncomine TCR Beta short-read assay was DNA taken from cultured CD4+ T cells. In TCRdb, the PCR reads were re-called with MiXCR into one record per CDR3 protein. This repertoire shows about 14,000 distinct CDR3 sequences, around 55% found once; its top ten account for 16%. V was trimmed by 0 bases and J by 6 bases, leaving 12 bases between them. Germline-derived CDR1 and CDR2 are LGHNA and YNFKEQ. CDR3 length: 16 residues. The V call is TRBV4-2, the J call TRBJ1-6; D gene unclear. The sequencing sample was made of CD4+ T cells from blood, cultured in vitro. The TCR comes from a human donor who had recovered from COVID-19. CDR3 residues: CASSQETGRVNSPLHF. As DNA, the CDR3 is TGTGCCAGCAGCCAAGAAACGGGCAGAGTTAATTCACCCCTCCACTTT.